One TCR beta chain is described in this entry. The antigen remains undetermined. TCRdb fed the 5' RACE reads into MiXCR, producing one record per CDR3 protein. The data hold almost 250,000 distinct CDR3 sequences, with 32% observed a single time. The CDR3 runs 13 residues. V was shortened by 3 bases and J by 4 bases, with 11 bases between the two germline ends. Germline CDR1 reads SGHDT; CDR2 reads YYEEEE. This sample was taken from a study of CD8 T cells in ankylosing spondylitis. Whole-study findings and limits: As reported, disease-linked clones showed significant enrichment in matched ankylosing spondylitis synovial fluid.

This chain uses TRBV5-6 with TRBJ2-7, with D maybe TRBD2 (6 bases). Sequencing used blood, either unsorted or a sorted T cell fraction (not recorded which). The TCR comes from a male donor with ankylosing spondylitis or in good health (not recorded which). The CDR3 region has the DNA TGTGCCAGCAGCTGGTCCGGGGGATACGAGCAGTACTTC. This encodes CASSWSGGYEQYF.